This entry lists 22 T cell receptor beta chains sequenced from one sample in a study of shared clonotypes between healthy human individuals. Assay: immunoSEQ multiplex PCR; the TCRdb copy retains only in-frame clones and omits some. The sample lists approximately 2.5 million clones; 85% to 95% were seen once. What was sequenced was naive CD4+ T cells sorted from blood. As to subset: CD45RA+ positively selected. These receptors came from a man younger than 35 in good health.

V and J are TRBV9 and TRBJ1-5, with D uncertain. This CDR3 contains 15 residues. Germline V lookup: CDR1 SGDLS, CDR2 YYNGEE. Trimming pared 0 bases from V and 0 bases from J, leaving 7 bases between. The CDR3 sequence is CASSVDGDSNQPQHF. CDR3 nucleotide sequence: TGTGCCAGCAGCGTAGATGGGGATAGCAATCAGCCCCAGCATTTT.

The chain carries TRBV5-1 and TRBJ1-4; TRBD1 is a possible D gene (6 bases). Per the germline V gene, CDR1 is SGHRS and CDR2 is YFSETQ. The CDR3 extends over 15 amino acids. The V end lost 2 bases, the J end lost 4 bases, and 12 bases lay between the germline ends. The CDR3 region has the DNA TGCGCCAGCAGCTTTTCACAGGGATTTAATGAAAAACTGTTTTTT. It yields the protein CASSFSQGFNEKLFF.

J is TRBJ2-7 and V is TRBV11-2; D is unresolved. The V and J ends lost 2 bases and 0 bases respectively, with 11 bases between them. CDR1 and CDR2 (germline): SGHAT, FQNNGV. This CDR3 spans 15 amino acids. This CDR3 is CASSLSLGVSYEQYF. The CDR3 bases are TGTGCCAGCAGCTTAAGCTTGGGCGTCTCCTACGAGCAGTACTTC.

The J gene is TRBJ1-5, the V gene TRBV5-8; no reliable D call. The V gene's germline CDR1 is SGHTS and CDR2 YDEGEE. This CDR3 is built from 15 residues. The ends were cut back, 4 bases at V and 3 bases at J, with 14 bases in the middle. Here the CDR3 DNA reads TGTGCCAGCAGCCCCGTTAGCCCCAACAATCAGCCCCAGCATTTT. Amino acid sequence: CASSPVSPNNQPQHF.

The chain is built from TRBV18 and TRBJ1-6; D ambiguous. Germline CDR1 reads KGHSH; CDR2 reads LQKENI. The CDR3 sequence is 16 residues long. V was pared by 1 base and J by 5 bases, with 12 bases between. The DNA for the CDR3 is TGTGCCAGCTCACCACAAATGGCAGGTGATAATTCACCCCTCCACTTT. Translation gives CASSPQMAGDNSPLHF.

V and J are TRBV28 and TRBJ1-3; D not resolved. In germline, CDR1 is MDHEN, CDR2 SYDVKM. The CDR3 sequence is 14 residues long. Trimming shortened V by 10 bases and J by 2 bases, and 15 bases separated the two germline ends. In DNA form, the CDR3 reads TGTGCCACCGTAATGAGGGAAGCTGGAAACACCATATATTTT. Its protein product is CATVMREAGNTIYF.

The rearrangement uses TRBV5-1 and TRBJ2-7; TRBD2 agrees at 15 bases. Trimming removed 0 bases from V and 4 bases from J; junction bases left unmatched: 2. The CDR3 sequence is 16 residues long. From germline, CDR1 is SGHRS and CDR2 YFSETQ. This CDR3 is CASSLVGTSGGYEQYF. DNA of the CDR3: TGCGCCAGCAGCTTGGTTGGGACTAGCGGGGGGTACGAGCAGTACTTC.

Worth noting for this clone: Different DNA sequences within this sample yield the same CDR3. In DNA, the CDR3 is TGTGCCAGCAGCTCTCAGGGCGCAACTAATGAAAAACTGTTTTTT. The encoded protein is CASSSQGATNEKLFF. The rearrangement joins TRBV7-2 to TRBJ1-4, with a possible D match to TRBD1 (5 bases). V was clipped by 4 bases and J by 0 bases, with 9 bases between them. Germline CDR1 SGHTA, CDR2 FQGNSA. This CDR3 comprises 15 residues.

The gene calls are TRBV19 and TRBJ2-7; a possible D gene is TRBD2 (6 bases). This CDR3 is 13 amino acids long. Trimming removed 6 bases at V and 2 bases at J, with 11 bases between. CDR1 is LNHDA, CDR2 SQIVND, per germline (reference sequence). In DNA form, the CDR3 reads TGTGCCAGTAGCAAGGGACTCCCCTACGAGCAGTACTTC. Protein: CASSKGLPYEQYF.

The chain employs TRBV5-6 and TRBJ2-7; perhaps TRBD1 as D (5 bases). The CDR3 extends over 12 amino acids. Germline V gene data show CDR1 as SGHDT and CDR2 as YYEEEE. Trimming removed 1 base at V and 6 bases at J, with 8 bases between. CDR3 sequence reads: CASSLKGAEQYF. CDR3 bases: TGTGCCAGCAGCTTGAAAGGGGCCGAGCAGTACTTC. The whole variable domain, filled in from reference TRBV5-6 and TRBJ2-7, reads DAGVTQSPTHLIKTRGQQVTLRCSPKSGHDTVSWYQQALGQGPQFIFQYYEEEERQRGNFPDRFSGHQFPNYSSELNVNALLLGDSALYLCASSLKGAEQYFGPGTRLTVT.

CDR3 sequence reads: CSVKITTGENTEAFF. The DNA of the CDR3 is TGCAGCGTCAAGATTACGACAGGCGAGAACACTGAAGCTTTCTTT. This chain links TRBV29-1 with TRBJ1-1, with D possibly TRBD1 on 6 matching bases. Germline V gene lookup returns CDR1 SQVTM and CDR2 ANQGSEA. Trimming removed 6 bases from V and 1 base from J, with 18 bases in between. CDR3 size: 15 residues.

CDR3 nucleotides: TGTGCCAGCAGCCCGGGACTAGCGGGGGCCGGGGGACAAGAGACCCAGTACTTC. Translation: CASSPGLAGAGGQETQYF. The chain couples TRBV11-3 to TRBJ2-5, with 14 nucleotides matching TRBD2. Germline CDR1 SGHNT, CDR2 YENEEA. The CDR3 is made up of 18 amino acids. After removal of 5 bases from V and 2 bases from J, the junction contained 10 bases not matched to a gene.

The chain joins TRBV25-1 to TRBJ2-5; D call uncertain. Germline V gene sequence: CDR1 MGHDK, CDR2 SYGVNS. The CDR3 length is 13 residues. Trimming removed 4 bases at V and 10 bases at J, with 16 bases between. The CDR3: CASSGGERPVQYF. The CDR3 nucleotides are TGTGCCAGCAGTGGGGGTGAGAGACCTGTCCAGTACTTC.

The chain is built from TRBV5-1 and TRBJ2-7, with TRBD1 identical over 8 bases. The V gene end was trimmed by 4 bases and the J gene end by 2 bases; junction bases not matched to a gene: 11. There are 16 residues in the CDR3. Germline lookup yields CDR1 SGHRS and CDR2 YFSETQ. The CDR3 region has the DNA TGCGCCAGCAGCAACCCAGGGACAGGAGAAACCTACGAGCAGTACTTC. This gives the protein CASSNPGTGETYEQYF.

The chain is built from TRBV19 and TRBJ1-3; 9 nucleotides agree with TRBD1. The CDR3 consists of 17 residues. After removal of 5 bases from V and 2 bases from J, the junction contained 10 bases not matched to a gene. Per the germline V gene, CDR1 is LNHDA and CDR2 is SQIVND (reference sequence). CDR3 amino acids: CASSSGTGQKAGNTIYF. The CDR3 DNA sequence: TGTGCCAGTAGTTCCGGGACAGGGCAAAAGGCTGGAAACACCATATATTTT.

The chain uses TRBV6-5 and TRBJ2-2; D not certain. Germline loops: CDR1 MNHEY, CDR2 SVGAGI. Trimming cost V 6 bases and J 3 bases, with 14 bases left between them. There are 15 residues in the CDR3. The CDR3 nucleotides are TGTGCCAGCAGATTTCAGGAAAGTGACACCGGGGAGCTGTTTTTT. It translates to CASRFQESDTGELFF.

This chain uses TRBV7-8 with TRBJ1-2, with TRBD1 matching 7 bases. V was pared by 5 bases and J by 4 bases, with 7 bases of the junction left unmatched. This CDR3 is 14 amino acids long. Germline CDR1 SGHVS, CDR2 FQNEAQ. CDR3 protein: CASSPRDSVYGYTF. The CDR3, as DNA: TGTGCCAGCAGCCCCCGGGACAGTGTCTATGGCTACACCTTC. Complete variable domain (other parts from reference TRBV7-8 and TRBJ1-2): GAGVSQSPRYKVAKRGQDVALRCDPISGHVSLFWYQQALGQGPEFLTYFQNEAQLDKSGLPSDRFFAERPEGSVSTLKIQRTQQEDSAVYLCASSPRDSVYGYTFGSGTRLTVV.

This chain connects TRBV6-5 to TRBJ2-4; no reliable D call. Germline CDR1 and CDR2: MNHEY and SVGAGI. V shed 0 bases and J shed 0 bases, with 9 bases lying between them. CDR3 length: 16 residues. The CDR3 nucleotides are TGTGCCAGCAGTTACTCTGCAGATACAGCCAAAAACATTCAGTACTTC. It codes for CASSYSADTAKNIQYF.

The rearrangement links TRBV5-1 to TRBJ1-1; 9 nucleotides agree with TRBD1. V was pared by 2 bases and J by 6 bases, with 5 bases of the junction left unmatched. This CDR3 contains 14 residues. Looked up from germline, CDR1 is SGHRS and CDR2 is YFSETQ. The chain's CDR3 is CASSLTGTGSEAFF. The CDR3 bases are TGCGCCAGCAGCTTAACCGGGACAGGGTCTGAAGCTTTCTTT. The entire variable domain, with the rest obtained from reference TRBV5-1 and TRBJ1-1, is as follows: KAGVTQTPRYLIKTRGQQVTLSCSPISGHRSVSWYQQTPGQGLQFLFEYFSETQRNKGNFPGRFSGRQFSNSRSEMNVSTLELGDSALYLCASSLTGTGSEAFFGQGTRLTVV.

This chain links TRBV5-1 with TRBJ1-1; D is perhaps TRBD1 (6 bases). V lost 2 bases and J lost 4, with 12 bases in between. The CDR3 totals 14 residues. From germline, CDR1 is SGHRS and CDR2 YFSETQ. CDR3 sequence (DNA): TGCGCCAGCAGCTTCAGGGGCGGCGGCACTGAAGCTTTCTTT. It is translated as CASSFRGGGTEAFF.

This rearrangement joins TRBV19 to TRBJ1-2; D not resolved. CDR1 and CDR2 (germline): LNHDA, SQIVND (reference sequence). V shed 3 bases and J shed 2 bases, with 10 bases lying between them. The CDR3 has 14 residues. The CDR3 DNA reads TGTGCCAGTAGTATGCCAGGCCTAAACTATGGCTACACCTTC. This gives the protein CASSMPGLNYGYTF.

This clone is a singleton in its sample. The chain uses TRBV7-2 and TRBJ2-1; possibly TRBD2 for D (6 bases). Germline CDR1 is SGHTA and CDR2 is FQGNSA. CDR3 size: 15 residues. V shed 5 bases and J shed 3 bases, with 14 bases lying between them. DNA of the CDR3: TGTGCCAGCAGCGGGGGGACGGCTCGCTACAATGAGCAGTTCTTC. This codes for CASSGGTARYNEQFF.